A single sample is the source of the 3 T cell receptor beta chains below, sequenced in a study of T-cell reconstitution after alpha-beta-depleted transplantation in children. Unique molecular identifiers were incorporated into the prepared TCRbeta library. Each CDR3 protein is one row after TCRdb ran MiXCR on the PCR reads. The data show 280,000 or so distinct CDR3 sequences, about 9.9% seen once. Sample: peripheral blood, taken 180 days after TCRalphabeta/CD19-depleted stem cell transplant. The receptors come from a male patient between 2 and 10 years old who had a stem cell transplant for chronic granulomatous disease, so the T cells may come from the graft donor.

This clonotype was detected ten times or more. The chain uses TRBV20-1 and TRBJ2-7; a weak D match, TRBD1 (6 bases). V lost 4 bases and J lost 2, with 15 bases in between. Per germline, CDR1 DFQATT and CDR2 SNEGSKA (reference sequence). This CDR3 is 14 amino acids long. The CDR3 here is CSAIDRSSPYEQYF. CDR3 sequence (DNA): TGCAGTGCTATAGACAGGTCCTCACCCTACGAGCAGTACTTC.

This clonotype was counted at least ten times. The chain employs TRBV20-1 and TRBJ1-1, with D maybe TRBD1 (6 bases). The CDR3 has 14 amino acids. Germline CDR1 and CDR2: DFQATT and SNEGSKA (reference sequence). V dropped 0 bases and J dropped 5 bases, with 13 bases sitting between them. CDR3 sequence: CSAREGGMRTEAFF. Written as DNA, the CDR3 is TGCAGTGCTAGAGAAGGGGGGATGAGGACTGAAGCTTTCTTT.

This clonotype has a count of ten or more. The chain is built from TRBV7-9 and TRBJ2-1, with D tentatively TRBD1 (5 bases). V was clipped by 4 bases and J by 1 base, with 11 bases between them. CDR1 is SEHNR and CDR2 is FQNEAQ in the germline V gene (reference sequence). The CDR3 has 15 amino acids. The CDR3 bases are TGTGCCAGCAGCTCAGGGTTGGCGTCCTACAATGAGCAGTTCTTC. Its protein is CASSSGLASYNEQFF.